This TCR beta chain was profiled in a study of blood T cell repertoires in COVID-19. About the research overall: Material from acute and convalescent COVID-19 was sourced from the United States, Italy and Spain. Sample material is recorded as cDNA or gDNA derived from T cells, B-cell-depleted T cells, or PBMCs.

Trimming removed 4 bases from V and 1 base from J, with 14 bases in between. Germline CDR1 reads SGHRS; CDR2 reads YFSETQ. The CDR3 is 15 amino acids. The repertoire was sequenced with immunoSEQ multiplex PCR; TCRdb's copy has only in-frame clones and lacks some. This table holds roughly 220,000 clones, about 86% found once. The receptor comes from a woman in her forties or fifties with COVID-19, enrolled during active disease. The chain joins TRBV5-1 to TRBJ1-1, with a possible D match to TRBD1 (6 bases). Sample: peripheral blood. The CDR3 reads CASSPRDKKNTEAFF. The CDR3 DNA reads as TGCGCCAGCAGCCCTCGGGACAAGAAGAACACTGAAGCTTTCTTT.